This T cell receptor beta chain came from a study of blood T cell repertoires in COVID-19. Study-wide context: COVID-19 samples collected from the United States, Italy and Spain covered acute and convalescent phases.

Data came from immunoSEQ multiplex PCR; TCRdb stores just in-frame clones and leaves some out. Of 250,000 to 300,000 clones listed, 65% to 85% were seen once; the top ten hold roughly 3.1%. After removal of 2 bases from V and 4 bases from J, the junction contained 8 bases not matched to a gene. The germline CDR1 and CDR2 sequences are SGHRS and YFSETQ. The CDR3 sequence is 16 residues long. Individuals drawn from around 25 US areas were roughly 18 to 95 years old. Participants' own reports of clinical history determined their cohort assignment. Recovery meant two consecutive negative NP/OP PCR tests, professional clearance, or resolved symptoms.

The chain carries TRBV5-1 and TRBJ2-2; TRBD2 agrees at 7 bases. This clonotype originated in a man aged 45-65 years who had recovered from COVID-19. The sample taken for sequencing was PBMCs or T cells enriched from blood (not recorded which). The CDR3 loop is CASSLIAGLPTGELFF. The CDR3 nucleotides read TGCGCCAGCAGCTTAATAGCGGGCCTCCCCACCGGGGAGCTGTTTTTT.